Shown below are 21 T cell receptor beta chains from a single sample sequenced in a study of cytomegalovirus exposure and HLA in healthy donors. Vbeta (60) and Jbeta (13) primers were used in the PCR. Data came from immunoSEQ multiplex PCR; TCRdb stores just in-frame clones and leaves some out. Of fewer than 250,000 clones listed, more than 70% are singletons. The sequenced sample was PBMCs. These receptors originate from a middle-aged woman in good health and CMV-seronegative.

This clone was detected once. The chain carries TRBV11-3 and TRBJ2-2; possible D gene TRBD2, 5 bases. CDR1 SGHNT and CDR2 YENEEA come from the germline V gene. The CDR3 totals 17 residues. V shed 5 bases and J shed 3 bases, with 19 bases lying between them. In nucleotides, the CDR3 is TGTGCCAGCAGCCCACCCGGGGTCCAGCGGTACACCGGGGAGCTGTTTTTT. It encodes CASSPPGVQRYTGELFF.

This chain joins TRBV18 and TRBJ2-7; D uncertain. CDR1 and CDR2 (germline): KGHSH, LQKENI. V gave up 3 bases and J gave up 3 bases, with 6 bases separating them. This CDR3 region has 12 residues. CDR3 loop: CASSPLGYEQYF. The CDR3, as DNA: TGTGCCAGCTCACCTCTCGGCTACGAGCAGTACTTC.

This clone was picked up one time. V and J are TRBV6-5 and TRBJ1-2; 7 nucleotides align to TRBD1. The ends lost 2 bases at V and 1 base at J; junction bases unmatched: 7. In germline, CDR1 is MNHEY, CDR2 SVGAGI. This CDR3 is built from 16 residues. CDR3 amino acids: CASSYRWGQLNYGYTF. The CDR3 DNA reads as TGTGCCAGCAGTTACAGATGGGGACAGCTTAACTATGGCTACACCTTC.

The V gene is TRBV11-2, the J gene TRBJ2-1; perhaps TRBD2 as D (6 bases). CDR3 length: 16 amino acids. Germline CDR1 is SGHAT and CDR2 is FQNNGV. Trimming pared 5 bases from V and 1 base from J, leaving 15 bases between. The CDR3 DNA sequence: TGTGCCAGCAGCACCAGACTAGATAGTTCCTACAATGAGCAGTTCTTC. Its translation: CASSTRLDSSYNEQFF.

The genes are TRBV30 and TRBJ2-7; no clear D gene. Germline CDR1 GTSNPN, CDR2 SVGIG (reference sequence). The CDR3 is 11 residues long. The V gene lost 0 bases and the J gene lost 6 bases, with 6 bases spanning the gap. In DNA, the CDR3 is TGTGCCTGGAGTGTTCTTCTCGAGCAGTACTTC. It yields the protein CAWSVLLEQYF.

The DNA of the CDR3 is TGTGCCAGCAGCCCAGCGGGAGGATCCTACAATGAGCAGTTCTTC. This gives the protein CASSPAGGSYNEQFF. V and J are TRBV7-2 and TRBJ2-1; 9 bases align to TRBD2. V trimming: 5 bases; J trimming: 1 base; junction bases outside the gene matches: 3. Germline V CDR1 and CDR2: SGHTA, FQGNSA. CDR3 length: 15 residues.

The rearrangement joins TRBV2 to TRBJ2-7; a possible D gene is TRBD1 (5 bases). CDR1 is SNHLY, CDR2 FYNNEI, per germline. This CDR3 comprises 12 residues. Trimming cost V 1 base and J 10 bases, with 11 bases left between them. This chain's CDR3 is CASSEGTPYQYF. The DNA for the CDR3 is TGTGCCAGCAGTGAAGGGACACCCTATCAGTACTTC.

This chain joins TRBV28 and TRBJ1-1; possible D gene TRBD1, 6 bases. Germline CDR1 MDHEN, CDR2 SYDVKM. Trimming took off 9 bases at V and 0 bases at J, with 8 bases between the two ends. CDR3 length: 12 residues. The CDR3 DNA follows: TGTGCCAGTACAGGGCTGAACACTGAAGCTTTCTTT. Translating it yields CASTGLNTEAFF.

The J gene is TRBJ2-7, the V gene TRBV20-1; D gene uncertain. The CDR3 loop spans 11 amino acids. Germline V CDR1 and CDR2: DFQATT, SNEGSKA (reference sequence). V lost 5 bases, J lost 3 bases, and 8 bases lay in between. The CDR3 protein is CSAGVYYEQYF. The CDR3 DNA is TGCAGTGCTGGAGTGTACTACGAGCAGTACTTC.

The table lists this clone with a few counts. This chain connects TRBV30 to TRBJ1-2, with D unresolved. V was trimmed by 6 bases and J by 3 bases, leaving 17 bases between them. Germline V CDR1 and CDR2: GTSNPN, SVGIG (reference sequence). The CDR3 runs to 14 residues. This chain's CDR3 is CACRGFGLHYGYTF. In DNA form, the CDR3 reads TGTGCCTGCCGAGGATTCGGGTTACACTATGGCTACACCTTC. Based on the CDR3 plus reference TRBV30 and TRBJ1-2, the full variable domain is SQTIHQWPATLVQPVGSPLSLECTVEGTSNPNLYWYRQAAGRGLQLLFYSVGIGQISSEVPQNLSASRPQDRQFILSSKKLLLSDSGFYLCACRGFGLHYGYTFGSGTRLTVV.

The chain is built from TRBV11-2 and TRBJ2-5; 12 bases are shared with TRBD2. In germline, CDR1 is SGHAT, CDR2 FQNNGV. CDR3 length: 16 amino acids. V shed 4 bases, J shed 4 bases, and the junction held 7 bases outside the gene matches. In nucleotides, the CDR3 is TGTGCCAGCAGCTACCGACTAGCGGGAGTTGGAGAGACCCAGTACTTC. This gives the protein CASSYRLAGVGETQYF.

This chain connects TRBV5-4 to TRBJ2-2; a possible D gene is TRBD1 (6 bases). Germline V CDR1 and CDR2: SGHNT, YYREEE (reference sequence). The CDR3 has 16 residues. Trimming removed 0 bases from V and 3 bases from J, with 12 bases in between. The CDR3 spells CASSLVGGIDTGELFF. The CDR3 coding sequence is TGTGCCAGCAGCTTGGTTGGGGGCATCGACACCGGGGAGCTGTTTTTT.

The chain joins TRBV6-5 to TRBJ2-2; 9 bases agree with TRBD2. Per germline, CDR1 MNHEY and CDR2 SVGAGI. This CDR3 spans 15 amino acids. Trimming took 4 bases from V and 4 from J; bases not matched to a gene: 4. CDR3 coding DNA: TGTGCCAGCAGTTCCGCGGGAGGGGTCACCGGGGAGCTGTTTTTT. As protein: CASSSAGGVTGELFF.

The chain joins TRBV10-1 to TRBJ2-3, with D possibly matching TRBD1 (6 bases). Trimming left V 6 bases short and J 0 bases short, with 16 bases between. This CDR3 is built from 16 residues. The germline gives CDR1 WNHNN, CDR2 SYGVQD (reference sequence). The CDR3 sequence: CASSRSGATSTDTQYF. CDR3 nucleotide sequence: TGCGCCAGCAGCCGATCAGGGGCCACTAGCACAGATACGCAGTATTTT.

The gene calls are TRBV6-1 and TRBJ1-1, with TRBD1 matching over 7 bases. The V gene end was trimmed by 4 bases and the J gene end by 11 bases; junction bases not matched to a gene: 7. This CDR3 comprises 12 residues. CDR1 and CDR2 from the germline V gene are MNHNS and SASEGT. The CDR3 sequence is CASSASGQAAFF. CDR3 nucleotides: TGTGCCAGCAGTGCATCCGGACAGGCCGCTTTCTTT.

The CDR3 coding sequence is TGCGCCAGTCAGGGGCGCCGGGGTGAAAAACTGTTTTTT. This gives the protein CASQGRRGEKLFF. The V and J genes are TRBV5-1 and TRBJ1-4; maybe TRBD1 (6 bases). Trimming cost V 8 bases and J 7 bases, with 15 bases left between them. The CDR3 length is 13 residues. Germline V lookup: CDR1 SGHRS, CDR2 YFSETQ.

V is TRBV4-1 and J is TRBJ1-3; 9 positions match TRBD1. Germline-derived CDR1 and CDR2 are MGHRA and YSYEKL. The CDR3 is 16 residues long. J was trimmed by 3 bases and V by 4 bases; bases with no gene match: 7. The CDR3 reads CASSLIQGAIGNTIYF. As DNA, the CDR3 is TGCGCCAGCAGCCTTATACAGGGGGCAATTGGAAACACCATATATTTT.

The gene calls are TRBV6-1 and TRBJ2-7; 8 nucleotides match TRBD1. V was pared by 8 bases and J by 3 bases, with 3 bases of the junction left unmatched. The CDR3 covers 12 residues. From germline, CDR1 is MNHNS and CDR2 SASEGT. The CDR3 loop is CASGDRGYEQYV. The CDR3 region has the DNA TGTGCCAGCGGAGACAGGGGCTACGAGCAGTACGTC.

This clone was detected only a few times. The chain uses TRBV6-5 and TRBJ1-2, with 9 positions matching TRBD1. V dropped 6 bases and J dropped 8; count of bases not matched to a gene: 4. CDR1 MNHEY and CDR2 SVGAGI come from the germline V gene. CDR3 length equals 12 residues. CDR3 DNA: TGTGCCAGCAGACAGGGGGCGCGGGGCTACACCTTC. Its protein product is CASRQGARGYTF.

V is TRBV7-3 and J is TRBJ2-5, with 12 bases fitting TRBD2. The V and J ends lost 6 bases and 5 bases, in that order; junction bases with no gene match: 16. Germline CDR1 and CDR2: SGHTA and FQGTGA. The CDR3 contains 18 residues. DNA of the CDR3: TGTGCCAGCAGGCCTCCCGCTACTAGCGGGAGGAGTGCGGAGACCCAGTACTTC. Protein: CASRPPATSGRSAETQYF.

This chain joins TRBV27 and TRBJ2-3; a possible D gene is TRBD1 (6 bases). The V end lost 2 bases, the J end lost 3 bases, and 9 bases lay between the germline ends. This CDR3 contains 14 residues. Germline CDR1 and CDR2: MNHEY and SMNVEV (reference sequence). CDR3 bases: TGTGCCAGCAGTTTAAAAGGGGGTACAGATACGCAGTATTTT. Its translation is CASSLKGGTDTQYF.